The clone carrying this T cell receptor (beta chain) occurred a few times. The antigen remains undetermined. This sample stems from a study of yellow fever vaccine responses in identical twins. Whole-study findings and limits: In identical twins, vaccine T cell responses appeared partly shared and partly individual.

From germline, CDR1 is MGHRA and CDR2 YSYEKL. This CDR3 is 13 amino acids long. Trimming shortened V by 0 bases and J by 4 bases, and 7 bases separated the two germline ends. One entry per CDR3 protein results from TCRdb running MiXCR on the RT-PCR reads. The sample lists about 2,100 distinct CDR3 sequences, about three quarters occurring once. This sequence joins TRBV4-1 and TRBJ2-7; D is unclear. This receptor was taken from a woman aged 18-29 years who received the yellow fever vaccine. This material consisted of T cells from blood (PBMCs), unsorted or a sorted subset (not recorded which), taken before or after yellow fever vaccination (not recorded which). Here the CDR3 reads CASSQDYGYEQYF. The CDR3 region has the DNA TGCGCCAGCAGCCAAGATTATGGGTACGAGCAGTACTTC.